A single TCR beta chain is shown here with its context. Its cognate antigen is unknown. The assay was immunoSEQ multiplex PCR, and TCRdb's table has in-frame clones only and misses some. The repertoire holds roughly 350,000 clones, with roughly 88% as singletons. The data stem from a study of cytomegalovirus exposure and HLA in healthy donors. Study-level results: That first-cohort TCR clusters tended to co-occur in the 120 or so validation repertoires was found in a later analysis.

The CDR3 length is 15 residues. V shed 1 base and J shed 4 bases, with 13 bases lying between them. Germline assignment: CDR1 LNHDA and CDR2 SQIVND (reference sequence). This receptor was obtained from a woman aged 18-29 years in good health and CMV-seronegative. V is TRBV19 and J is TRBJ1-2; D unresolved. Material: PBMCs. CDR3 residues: CASSIGGLGIYGYTF. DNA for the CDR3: TGTGCCAGTAGTATAGGCGGTTTGGGTATCTATGGCTACACCTTC.